A selection of T cell receptor beta chains follows, all from one sample in a study of OX40 agonist ivuxolimab in advanced cancers. The table came from immunoSEQ multiplex PCR; TCRdb's copy has only in-frame clones and leaves some out. The table records approximately 60,000 clones, roughly 81% of them present only once. The starting material was CD4+ or CD8+ T cells sorted from blood, obtained in a trial of the OX40 agonist ivuxolimab. The receptors were gathered from an adult with an advanced solid tumor such as melanoma, head and neck, liver or kidney cancer. CDR3s include the opening cysteine and the closing phenylalanine or tryptophan. Each record gives: J gene, V gene, CDR3 protein.

j_gene: TRBJ2-7
v_gene: TRBV7-9
CDR3aa: CASSLTLTGAYEQYF

j_gene: TRBJ1-2
v_gene: TRBV28
CDR3aa: CASRQTGQGYGYTF

j_gene: TRBJ2-2
v_gene: TRBV6-1
CDR3aa: CASSELRTGGTGELFF

j_gene: TRBJ1-1
v_gene: TRBV14
CDR3aa: CASSFAGVGAFF

j_gene: TRBJ2-5
v_gene: TRBV19
CDR3aa: CASSQRQETQYF

j_gene: TRBJ2-7
v_gene: TRBV5-1
CDR3aa: CASSLDTGKGYEQYF

j_gene: TRBJ1-1
v_gene: TRBV7-9
CDR3aa: CASSLGLTTDVHTEAFF

j_gene: TRBJ1-1
v_gene: TRBV29-1
CDR3aa: CSVVRGLNTEAFF

j_gene: TRBJ2-7
v_gene: TRBV7-9
CDR3aa: CASSLESGPSYEQYF

j_gene: TRBJ2-7
v_gene: TRBV11-3
CDR3aa: CASSYRDRGNYEQYF

j_gene: TRBJ1-6
v_gene: TRBV28
CDR3aa: CASSFQDSEGSPLHF

j_gene: TRBJ1-2
v_gene: TRBV6-5
CDR3aa: CASSYAGNYGYTF

j_gene: TRBJ1-2
v_gene: TRBV7-9
CDR3aa: CASSLGRQGFSGYTF

j_gene: TRBJ1-5
v_gene: TRBV12-5
CDR3aa: CASALGGNQPQHF